The source of this TCR beta chain is a study of cytomegalovirus exposure and HLA in healthy donors. General observations from the study: A later analysis found common viral pathogens apparently linked to several of the most significant clusters. For TCR beta chains, V- and J-gene trimming was later linked to a missense DCLRE1C variant.

Regarding this clone: The antigen remains unidentified.

V lost 8 bases, J lost 6 bases, and 2 bases stayed unmatched. Germline V lookup: CDR1 MNHEY, CDR2 SMNVEV (reference sequence). This CDR3 region has 12 residues. A multiplex PCR was run with 60 Vbeta primers and 13 Jbeta primers. Per the original methods: Roughly 9.9 million shared chains were among the approximately 80 million unique TCR beta chains that a later analysis counted. Sequencing was performed with immunoSEQ multiplex PCR; in TCRdb, only in-frame clones are kept and a portion is missing. For V, J and clone size, that table is used; D and trimming come from the DNA. The sample shows around 92,000 clones, roughly four fifths of them seen only once.

The material sequenced was PBMCs. The chain joins TRBV27 to TRBJ1-1; 11 bases fit TRBD1. This clonotype was sampled from a human donor in good health. The CDR3 nucleotides are TGTGCCAGCGGACAGGGGGCATCTGAAGCTTTCTTT. This translates into CASGQGASEAFF.